One and the same sample provided the 29 T cell receptor beta chains below, sequenced in a study of regulatory T cells in long-lasting Graves disease. Combining iRepertoire HTBI primers with Arm-PCR of CDR3 regions, the authors built TCR beta libraries. TCRdb analysed the multiplex PCR reads with MiXCR anew, one entry per CDR3 protein. The table includes roughly 500,000 distinct CDR3 sequences, 20% to 25% detected once. Time point specified: persistent/refractory GD, antithyroid drugs over 5 years with positive TRAb. Isolated PBMC RNA provided the starting material for the TCR library. Here the sequenced sample was peripheral blood mononuclear cells (PBMCs), taken when the disease was refractory, from a patient treated with antithyroid drugs. The receptors shown here come from a female donor with Graves disease.

This clonotype was counted between two and nine times. V is TRBV5-1 and J is TRBJ2-5; 7 bases are shared with TRBD1. V dropped 6 bases and J dropped 1; count of bases not matched to a gene: 6. The CDR3 loop spans 14 amino acids. CDR1 and CDR2 (germline): SGHRS, YFSETQ. CDR3 loop: CASNSGTVQETQYF. The CDR3 DNA reads as TGCGCCAGCAACTCCGGGACAGTCCAAGAGACCCAGTACTTC.

The chain joins TRBV20-1 to TRBJ1-3; D possibly corresponds to TRBD1 (6 bases). Germline V lookup: CDR1 DFQATT, CDR2 SNEGSKA (reference sequence). V gave up 6 bases and J gave up 2 bases, with 14 bases separating them. This CDR3 has 14 amino acids. CDR3 sequence: CSALKGGTGNTIYF. CDR3 sequence (DNA): TGCAGTGCCTTAAAGGGGGGGACTGGAAACACCATATATTTT.

The chain couples TRBV20-1 to TRBJ2-5, with D unresolved. The CDR3 contains 10 residues. CDR1 is DFQATT, CDR2 SNEGSKA, per germline (reference sequence). The V end lost 3 bases, the J end lost 9 bases, and 8 bases lay between the germline ends. The CDR3 DNA reads TGCAGTGCTAGCGACGGGCCCCAGTACTTC. Its protein product is CSASDGPQYF.

This clonotype came up many times. The genes are TRBV6-1 and TRBJ1-1; D possibly corresponds to TRBD1 (5 bases). Per the germline V gene, CDR1 is MNHNS and CDR2 is SASEGT. The CDR3 has 16 amino acids. V dropped 0 bases and J dropped 1 base, with 12 bases sitting between them. CDR3 residues: CASSEAAPGPNTEAFF. DNA for the CDR3: TGTGCCAGCAGTGAAGCAGCGCCAGGGCCGAACACTGAAGCTTTCTTT.

This clonotype was seen a few times. The chain uses TRBV28 and TRBJ2-1; no reliable D call. The V end was cut by 6 bases, the J end by 7 bases, with 16 bases between. Germline V gene lookup returns CDR1 MDHEN and CDR2 SYDVKM. The length of the CDR3 is 14 residues. The CDR3 is CASSPPWLKNEQFF. CDR3 nucleotide sequence: TGTGCCAGCAGCCCCCCGTGGTTAAAAAATGAGCAGTTCTTC.

This clonotype was counted only a few times. J is TRBJ2-2 and V is TRBV3-2; TRBD2, the table's D call, was not compared with the DNA. TRBV3-2 is a pseudogene segment. CDR3 length: 16 residues. The CDR3 spells CASSHGTSGRSGELFF. The CDR3 nucleotides are TGTGCCAGCAGCCACGGGACTAGCGGGAGGTCCGGGGAGCTGTTTTTT.

V and J are TRBV6-5 and TRBJ1-1; 8 bases line up with TRBD1. CDR3 length: 15 amino acids. Unmatched junction bases numbered 6, after V lost 2 bases and J lost 4 bases. Germline-derived CDR1 and CDR2 are MNHEY and SVGAGI. This CDR3 reads CASSYILTGGTEAFF. The CDR3 DNA reads TGTGCCAGCAGTTACATTCTCACAGGGGGCACTGAAGCTTTCTTT.

This clonotype was seen a handful of times. The chain carries TRBV7-9 and TRBJ1-2; D gene unclear. The CDR3 consists of 13 residues. V was trimmed by 0 bases and J by 4 bases, leaving 6 bases between them. Germline CDR1 reads SEHNR; CDR2 reads FQNEAQ (reference sequence). The chain's CDR3 is CASSLAEAYGYTF. The CDR3, as DNA: TGTGCCAGCAGCTTAGCGGAAGCCTATGGCTACACCTTC.

The rearrangement links TRBV6-1 to TRBJ1-6; TRBD1 matches 9 bases. Germline V gene sequence: CDR1 MNHNS, CDR2 SASEGT. The junction had 8 bases not matched to a gene; V was cut back by 6 bases and J by 5 bases. This CDR3 has 16 amino acids. DNA of the CDR3: TGTGCCAGCAGCCAGACAGGGGGGTTTGATAATTCACCCCTCCACTTT. It encodes CASSQTGGFDNSPLHF.

This clonotype was seen ten or more times. This chain links TRBV12-5 with TRBJ2-6; no reliable D call. The CDR3 loop spans 17 amino acids. V lost 0 bases and J lost 0, with 9 bases in between. Germline V CDR1 and CDR2: LGHNT, FRNRAP. This chain's CDR3 is CASGLVKESSGANVLTF. The CDR3 nucleotides are TGTGCTAGTGGTTTGGTAAAGGAATCCTCTGGGGCCAACGTCCTGACTTTC.

The table lists this clonotype with a few counts. The V and J genes are TRBV10-3 and TRBJ1-1; 8 bases agree with TRBD1. CDR3 size: 14 residues. CDR1 and CDR2 from the germline V gene are ENHRY and SYGVKD. The V segment lost 4 bases and the J segment 2 bases; nucleotides outside the gene matches: 3. The CDR3, as DNA: TGTGCCATCAGTGGCGGGACAGGAAACACTGAAGCTTTCTTT. It codes for CAISGGTGNTEAFF.

This clonotype was detected ten times or more. The chain employs TRBV7-2 and TRBJ2-6; no firm D call. Germline-derived CDR1 and CDR2 are SGHTA and FQGNSA. V was trimmed by 5 bases and J by 0 bases, leaving 5 bases between them. The CDR3 covers 14 residues. The CDR3: CASSMNSGANVLTF. The CDR3 coding sequence is TGTGCCAGCAGCATGAACTCTGGGGCCAACGTCCTGACTTTC.

This clonotype was seen repeatedly, ten times or more. The chain has TRBV6-5 and TRBJ2-5, with D maybe TRBD1 (5 bases). V lost 3 bases and J 5 bases, leaving 16 bases between the germline ends. The CDR3 runs 15 residues. Germline V gene data show CDR1 as MNHEY and CDR2 as SVGAGI. CDR3 sequence: CASSYPSRDGETQYF. CDR3 DNA: TGTGCCAGCAGTTATCCGTCCAGGGATGGGGAGACCCAGTACTTC.

This clonotype showed up many times. The rearrangement uses TRBV4-1 and TRBJ2-7; 8 nucleotides line up with TRBD1. This CDR3 contains 14 residues. V lost 1 base, J lost 3 bases, and 2 bases stayed unmatched. Germline V gene lookup returns CDR1 MGHRA and CDR2 YSYEKL. This chain's CDR3 is CASSQGQGSYEQYF. Here the CDR3 DNA reads TGCGCCAGCAGCCAAGGACAGGGGAGCTACGAGCAGTACTTC.

CDR3 DNA: TGTGCCAGCACAGGTGGGCTAGCGGGGGCCATCTTGAGTCGAACTAGCACAGATACGCAGTATTTT. It translates to CASTGGLAGAILSRTSTDTQYF. V gene TRBV12-3 or TRBV12-4 combines with J gene TRBJ2-3, with 10 positions matching TRBD2. The CDR3 has 22 residues. J lost 0 bases, V lost 7 bases, and 25 bases had no gene match.

As DNA, the CDR3 is TGCGCCAGTTGCATACGGACAGGGAACACTGAAGCTTTCTTT. Protein: CASCIRTGNTEAFF. V is TRBV5-1 and J is TRBJ1-1; 7 nucleotides align to TRBD1. Trimming at V came to 8 bases and at J to 1 base, leaving 8 bases not matched to a gene. Germline V CDR1 and CDR2: SGHRS, YFSETQ. The CDR3 is made up of 14 amino acids.

This clonotype showed up many times. The rearrangement uses TRBV12-3 or TRBV12-4 and TRBJ2-7; D is uncertain. V lost 3 bases and J 5 bases, leaving 14 bases between the germline ends. The CDR3 covers 14 residues. As DNA, the CDR3 is TGTGCCAGCAGTTTCGGTCAGTTAGGCGACGAGCAGTACTTC. This translates into CASSFGQLGDEQYF.

This chain joins TRBV6-1 and TRBJ2-7; no reliable D call. The V gene lost 8 bases and the J gene lost 0 bases, with 14 bases spanning the gap. This CDR3 is built from 14 residues. CDR1 is MNHNS, CDR2 SASEGT, per germline. As DNA, the CDR3 is TGTGCCAGCGGTATTGGGTCTCACTCCTACGAGCAGTACTTC. This gives the protein CASGIGSHSYEQYF.

This clonotype has a handful of counts. The chain has TRBV3-1 and TRBJ1-1; 7 bases match TRBD1. This CDR3 is built from 14 residues. V gave up 5 bases and J gave up 5 bases; unmatched junction bases: 8. Looked up from germline, CDR1 is LGHDT and CDR2 is YNNKEL (reference sequence). Written as DNA, the CDR3 is TGTGCCAGCAGCTATTACAGGGGTTGGACTGAAGCTTTCTTT. This gives the protein CASSYYRGWTEAFF.

This clonotype was seen at least ten times. The genes are TRBV7-9 and TRBJ1-6; 12 bases match TRBD1. With V trimmed by 3 bases and J by 8 bases, 2 bases remained unmatched. This CDR3 region has 15 residues. CDR1 and CDR2 from the germline V gene are SEHNR and FQNEAQ (reference sequence). CDR3 nucleotides: TGTGCCAGCAGCTTGGGGACAGGGGGCGATTCACCCCTCCACTTT. Protein: CASSLGTGGDSPLHF.

The V call is TRBV18, the J call TRBJ2-5; either TRBD1 or TRBD2 may fit D (5 bases each). The germline V gene has CDR1 KGHSH and CDR2 LQKENI. The V and J ends lost 2 bases and 5 bases respectively, with 9 bases between them. The CDR3 has 13 residues. The CDR3 region is CASSPNEGETQYF. The CDR3 nucleotides read TGTGCCAGCTCACCAAACGAGGGGGAGACCCAGTACTTC.

This chain joins TRBV19 and TRBJ2-2, with 8 bases aligning to TRBD1. J was trimmed by 1 base and V by 6 bases; bases with no gene match: 10. Germline CDR1 and CDR2: LNHDA and SQIVND (reference sequence). This CDR3 contains 17 residues. The CDR3 sequence: CASRFNFGQGNTGELFF. The CDR3 nucleotides are TGTGCCAGTAGATTCAATTTCGGACAGGGGAACACCGGGGAGCTGTTTTTT.

The rearrangement joins TRBV28 to TRBJ2-3, with D possibly matching TRBD1 (6 bases). The CDR3 is made up of 12 amino acids. Trimming left V 10 bases short and J 3 bases short, with 11 bases between. Germline CDR1 is MDHEN and CDR2 is SYDVKM. The CDR3 DNA reads TGTGCCACTGAGGACAGTACAGATACGCAGTATTTT. The encoded protein is CATEDSTDTQYF. Full variable domain (outside the CDR3, taken from reference TRBV28 and TRBJ2-3): DVKVTQSSRYLVKRTGEKVFLECVQDMDHENMFWYRQDPGLGLRLIYFSYDVKMKEKGDIPEGYSVSREKKERFSLILESASTNQTSMYLCATEDSTDTQYFGPGTRLTVL.

The chain carries TRBV19 and TRBJ1-1; 10 nucleotides agree with TRBD1. This CDR3 contains 16 residues. The germline gives CDR1 LNHDA, CDR2 SQIVND (reference sequence). V shed 1 base, J shed 2 bases, and the junction held 4 bases outside the gene matches. The CDR3: CASSIAWDRGNTEAFF. CDR3 bases: TGTGCCAGTAGTATAGCGTGGGACAGGGGAAACACTGAAGCTTTCTTT.

Note on this clonotype: Since a much larger clone is just one base distant, this may be a read error. The rearrangement joins TRBV9 to TRBJ1-2; D might be TRBD1 (5 bases). This CDR3 region has 17 residues. V was trimmed by 4 bases and J by 10 bases, leaving 29 bases between them. Germline CDR1 and CDR2: SGDLS and YYNGEE. CDR3 sequence reads: CASSLAHVGRGLFDYTF. The DNA of the CDR3 is TGTGCCAGCAGCTTGGCTCATGTGGGACGGGGTCTGTTCGACTACACCTTC. The full variable domain, in which reference TRBV9 and TRBJ1-2 provide the parts outside the CDR3, is DSGVTQTPKHLITATGQRVTLRCSPRSGDLSVYWYQQSLDQGLQFLIQYYNGEERAKGNILERFSAQQFPDLHSELNLSSLELGDSALYFCASSLAHVGRGLFDYTFGSGTRLTVV.

This clonotype turned up a few times. CDR3 nucleotides: TGTGCCAGCAGCAAAACGGGACATTGGAACACCGGGGAGCTGTTTTTT. It specifies CASSKTGHWNTGELFF. J is TRBJ2-2 and V is TRBV11-3; D possibly corresponds to TRBD1 (6 bases). The length of the CDR3 is 16 residues. Germline assignment: CDR1 SGHNT and CDR2 YENEEA. V dropped 5 bases and J dropped 1 base, with 14 bases sitting between them.

The rearrangement joins TRBV6-5 to TRBJ2-7; D ambiguous. CDR3 length equals 12 residues. V was cut by 4 bases and J by 4 bases, with 8 bases left in between. Germline V gene lookup returns CDR1 MNHEY and CDR2 SVGAGI. In nucleotides, the CDR3 is TGTGCCAGCAGTTCGGCCCGTTACGAGCAGTACTTC. Amino acids: CASSSARYEQYF.

The chain recombines TRBV12-3 or TRBV12-4 with TRBJ1-2, with a tentative D call TRBD1 (6 bases). This CDR3 has 15 amino acids. V was shortened by 3 bases and J by 8 bases, with 19 bases between the two germline ends. CDR3 residues: CASSLGRSGAGGYTF. DNA for the CDR3: TGTGCCAGCAGTTTGGGGCGGTCGGGGGCTGGAGGCTACACCTTC.

This clonotype has a count of ten or more. The chain combines TRBV6-1 with TRBJ2-7, with TRBD2 identical over 12 bases. The V and J ends lost 4 bases and 7 bases, in that order; junction bases with no gene match: 5. The CDR3 length is 14 residues. Germline V gives CDR1 MNHNS, CDR2 SASEGT. Written as DNA, the CDR3 is TGTGCCAGCAGTGGACTAGCGGGAGCAGGGGAGCAGTACTTC. As protein: CASSGLAGAGEQYF.